This TCR beta chain was retrieved from a study of tissue T cells after allogeneic stem cell transplantation (dated by TCRdb to the early 2020s). Describing the broader study: Using research autopsies of patients with and without GVHD, plus mouse models of GVHD, the study profiled TCR beta repertoires across many tissues. The human arm was a prospective observational study without blinding or randomization. The research as a whole found: The study did not establish which tissue TCRs were alloreactive or antigen-specific, and some clones may have been host cells that persisted. Within patients, how anatomically similar tissues were was a major factor shaping TCR repertoire composition, regardless of disease or transplant status. Blood and spleen T cells captured only a limited portion of the TCR repertoire detected in tissues, in both patients and mice. Only a few T cell clones appeared in more than one patient, yet motif-based clustering showed tissue-specific repertoire signatures that were shared between patients. A small and clinically heterogeneous patient cohort was studied, and sampling depth was acknowledged as a limitation.

The time point label, read with the paper, signifies: mouse harvest day 7 after allogeneic transplant. Mouse grafts combined 10^7 T-cell-depleted bone marrow cells with 10^6 splenic CD5+ T cells, given via tail vein injection. To model GVHD in mice, a major MHC-mismatch B6 (H2b) into BALB/c (H2d) model was used, and tissues were profiled at day 7 or 14. On day 7 or 14 post-transplant, mouse tissues and retro-orbital blood were harvested with separate sterile tools for each animal, and livers were flushed beforehand. Before genomic DNA isolation with the DNeasy Blood & Tissue Kit, mouse tissues were minced using razor blades in buffered saline. The library was produced with the immunoSEQ multiplex PCR assay. TCRbeta CDR3 sequencing was performed at survey depth by Adaptive Biotechnologies, and CDR3 sequences, V/J genes, productive frequency and template counts were reported. TCR beta CDR3 regions were amplified from genomic DNA instead of RNA. The study's own analysis went as follows. Jensen-Shannon divergence served to quantify pairwise repertoire overlap between tissues, with 0 meaning identical and 1 meaning complete divergence. Tissues were clustered by single-linkage agglomerative hierarchical clustering of pairwise JSD values and displayed as dendrograms. GLIPH2 was run on all patient samples with simulation_depth 1000, kmer_min_depth 3, cdr3_length_cutoff 8, keeping groups with more than two unique CDR3s. A standardized tissue-overlap score was generated by extrapolating Jaccard GLIPH-group overlap across patients to a standard repertoire size of 1000 clones. To look at how diversity was associated with clinical or experimental variables, linear mixed-effect models were used, with tissue treated as a fixed effect and individual treated as a random effect. The clones in this table, taken by TCRdb from immuneACCESS, are in-frame only. Not every clone is retained; where verified, under half of the shortfall comes from an unresolved V gene, and the cause of the rest is unknown. The DNA gave D and trimming, while V, J and clone size come from that table. The sample table holds around 7,700 clones, of which 50% were seen once. In total, the top ten clones hold approximately 5.3% of the sample.

Turning to this clone: Its antigen remains unidentified. As a mouse receptor, it takes its gene names and germline sequences from the mouse. The CDR3 end falls 1 residue outside the read, so it is completed with the germline J gene.

V has 1 base trimmed and J has 4 bases trimmed; junction bases matching no gene number 3. From the cysteine up to the phenylalanine, the CDR3 has a length of 14 residues. The CDR3 was read in part: 39 bases, with the frame set at base 1. CDR1 and CDR2, per the germline V gene (reference sequence), are SNHLY and FYNGKV. The sequenced sample consisted of gut tissue. The chain is made from TRBV3 and TRBJ2-7, with TRBD2 identical over 8 junction bases. This clonotype originated in a female BALB/c mouse given C57BL/6 T cells with graft-versus-host disease after an allogeneic hematopoietic cell transplant. Here the CDR3 is given as CASSLELGGYEQYF. Partial CDR3 DNA: TGTGCCAGCAGCTTAGAGCTGGGGGGATATGAACAGTAC.